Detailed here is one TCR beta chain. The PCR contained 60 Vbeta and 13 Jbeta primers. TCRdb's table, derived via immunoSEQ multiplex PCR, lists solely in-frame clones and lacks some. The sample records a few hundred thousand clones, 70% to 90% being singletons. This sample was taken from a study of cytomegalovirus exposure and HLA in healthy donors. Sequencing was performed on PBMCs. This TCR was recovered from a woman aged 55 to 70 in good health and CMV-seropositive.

CDR3 loop: CASSASGVYEQYF. The CDR3 bases are TGCGCCAGCTCCGCGTCCGGGGTTTACGAGCAGTACTTC. The genes are TRBV10-1 and TRBJ2-7; tentative D call: TRBD2 (5 bases). CDR1 and CDR2 from the germline V gene are WNHNN and SYGVQD (reference sequence). The germline V and J ends were trimmed by 8 bases and 4 bases, with 15 bases remaining between them. This CDR3 region has 13 residues.